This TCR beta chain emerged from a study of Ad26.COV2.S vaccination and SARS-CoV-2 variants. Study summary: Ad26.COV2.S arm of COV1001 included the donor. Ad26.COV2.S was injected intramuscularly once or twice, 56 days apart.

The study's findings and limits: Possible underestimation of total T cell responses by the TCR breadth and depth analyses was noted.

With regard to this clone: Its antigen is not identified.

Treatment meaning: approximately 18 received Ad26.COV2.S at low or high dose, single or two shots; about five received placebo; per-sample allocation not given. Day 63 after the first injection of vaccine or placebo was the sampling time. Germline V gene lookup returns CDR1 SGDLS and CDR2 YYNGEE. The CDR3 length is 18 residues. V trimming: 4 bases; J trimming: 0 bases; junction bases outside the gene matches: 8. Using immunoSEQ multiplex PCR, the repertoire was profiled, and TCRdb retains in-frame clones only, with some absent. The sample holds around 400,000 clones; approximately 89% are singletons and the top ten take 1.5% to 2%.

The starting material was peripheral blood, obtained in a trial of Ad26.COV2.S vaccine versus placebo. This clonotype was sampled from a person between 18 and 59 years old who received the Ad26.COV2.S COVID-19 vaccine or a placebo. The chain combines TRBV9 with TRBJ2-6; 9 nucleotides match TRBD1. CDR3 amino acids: CASSPWTGAPSGANVLTF. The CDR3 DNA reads TGTGCCAGCAGCCCCTGGACAGGGGCTCCCTCTGGGGCCAACGTCCTGACTTTC. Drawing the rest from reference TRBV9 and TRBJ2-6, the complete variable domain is DSGVTQTPKHLITATGQRVTLRCSPRSGDLSVYWYQQSLDQGLQFLIQYYNGEERAKGNILERFSAQQFPDLHSELNLSSLELGDSALYFCASSPWTGAPSGANVLTFGAGSRLTVL.